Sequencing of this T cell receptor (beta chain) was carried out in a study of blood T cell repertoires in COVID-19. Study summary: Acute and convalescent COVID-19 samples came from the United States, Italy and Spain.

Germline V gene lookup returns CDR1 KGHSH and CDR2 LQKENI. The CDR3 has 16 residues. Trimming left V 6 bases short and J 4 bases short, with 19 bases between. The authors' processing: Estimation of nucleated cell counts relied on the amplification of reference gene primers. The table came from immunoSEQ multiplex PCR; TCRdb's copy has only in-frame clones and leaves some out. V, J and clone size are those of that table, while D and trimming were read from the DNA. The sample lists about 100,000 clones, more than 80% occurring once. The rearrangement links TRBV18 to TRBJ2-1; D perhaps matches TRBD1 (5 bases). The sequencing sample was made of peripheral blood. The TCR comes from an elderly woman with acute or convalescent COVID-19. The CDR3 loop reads CASSPSLQGLYNEQFF. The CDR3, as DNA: TGTGCCAGCTCCCCGTCGTTGCAGGGATTATACAATGAGCAGTTCTTC.